Presented here are 10 T cell receptor beta chains from one specimen sequenced in a study of cytomegalovirus exposure and HLA in healthy donors. This PCR relied on a set of 60 Vbeta primers and 13 Jbeta primers. Assay: immunoSEQ multiplex PCR; the TCRdb copy retains only in-frame clones and omits some. Found here are under 200,000 clones, approximately 84% of them singletons; the top ten hold roughly 3%. Sequenced input: PBMCs. These receptors were taken from a woman aged 45-65 years in good health and CMV-seropositive.

This clone was recorded a few times. The chain carries TRBV28 and TRBJ2-2; possibly TRBD1 for D (5 bases). Trimming stripped 7 bases from V and 3 bases from J, with 9 bases between. CDR3 length: 13 residues. Germline assignment: CDR1 MDHEN and CDR2 SYDVKM. The CDR3 spells CASNKGDTGELFF. The CDR3 DNA reads as TGTGCCAGCAACAAAGGGGACACCGGGGAGCTGTTTTTT. The entire variable domain, with the rest obtained from reference TRBV28 and TRBJ2-2, is as follows: DVKVTQSSRYLVKRTGEKVFLECVQDMDHENMFWYRQDPGLGLRLIYFSYDVKMKEKGDIPEGYSVSREKKERFSLILESASTNQTSMYLCASNKGDTGELFFGEGSRLTVL.

V is TRBV15 and J is TRBJ2-5; 8 bases align to TRBD1. CDR3 length: 15 residues. V lost 0 bases and J lost 5; bases outside the gene matches: 5. Germline V gene data show CDR1 as LNHNV and CDR2 as YYDKDF (reference sequence). In DNA form, the CDR3 reads TGTGCCACCAGCAGAGATTGGCAGGGGGCGGAGACCCAGTACTTC. Translating gives CATSRDWQGAETQYF.

This clone was picked up a small number of times. The V gene is TRBV11-2, the J gene TRBJ2-3; 9 nucleotides line up with TRBD1. Per the germline V gene, CDR1 is SGHAT and CDR2 is FQNNGV. V was pared by 3 bases and J by 2 bases, with 12 bases of the junction left unmatched. The CDR3 consists of 18 residues. The CDR3 coding sequence is TGTGCCAGCAGCTTCCCACCGTACACAGGGGGCACCACAGATACGCAGTATTTT. It is translated as CASSFPPYTGGTTDTQYF.

This clone came up once. The V gene is TRBV19, the J gene TRBJ1-6; perhaps TRBD1 as D (6 bases). There are 12 residues in the CDR3. Looked up from germline, CDR1 is LNHDA and CDR2 is SQIVND (reference sequence). The ends were cut back, 8 bases at V and 13 bases at J, with 15 bases in the middle. CDR3 bases: TGTGCCAGTTTGGGGGCATTGGGGCCCCTCCACTTT. Its protein product is CASLGALGPLHF.

This clone was observed a few times. The chain combines TRBV7-2 with TRBJ2-3, with 13 bases lining up with TRBD2. Trimming removed 1 base from V and 2 bases from J; junction bases left unmatched: 6. This CDR3 contains 18 residues. Germline V CDR1 and CDR2: SGHTA, FQGNSA. The DNA for the CDR3 is TGTGCCAGCAGCTTAGTCAGCGGACTAGCGGGAGACACAGATACGCAGTATTTT. The encoded protein is CASSLVSGLAGDTDTQYF.

V and J are TRBV19 and TRBJ2-1; the match to TRBD2 covers 15 bases. There are 16 residues in the CDR3. Germline V CDR1 and CDR2: LNHDA, SQIVND (reference sequence). The V and J ends lost 4 bases and 9 bases, in that order; junction bases with no gene match: 7. CDR3 sequence: CASSTGLAGGPGEQFF. For the CDR3, the DNA is TGTGCCAGTAGTACCGGACTAGCGGGGGGGCCGGGTGAGCAGTTCTTC.

V and J are TRBV4-1 and TRBJ2-1, with TRBD2 identical over 7 bases. This CDR3 is built from 14 residues. The germline gives CDR1 MGHRA, CDR2 YSYEKL. V was clipped by 0 bases and J by 12 bases; unmatched bases: 8. The DNA for the CDR3 is TGCGCCAGCAGCCAAGATAATACAGCGGGGTCGCAGTTCTTC. This gives the protein CASSQDNTAGSQFF.

This clone was seen only once. The V and J genes are TRBV5-8 and TRBJ2-2, with a weak D call TRBD1 (5 bases). The CDR3 runs 17 residues. V was pared by 9 bases and J by 5 bases, with 26 bases between. Germline values: CDR1 SGHTS, CDR2 YDEGEE. CDR3 sequence (DNA): TGTGCCATCCAAAGGGGTACAGCGTTTAAGCGAACCGGGGAGCTGTTTTTT. This encodes CAIQRGTAFKRTGELFF.

The V gene is TRBV5-8, the J gene TRBJ1-5, with TRBD1 matching 10 bases. With V trimmed by 5 bases and J by 6 bases, 8 bases remained unmatched. The CDR3 is 15 residues long. Germline CDR1 reads SGHTS; CDR2 reads YDEGEE. The CDR3 bases are TGTGCCAGCAGTTCGGACAGGGGGTTGTTTCAGCCCCAGCATTTT. As protein: CASSSDRGLFQPQHF. Full variable domain (rest looked up from reference TRBV5-8 and TRBJ1-5): EAGVTQSPTHLIKTRGQQATLRCSPISGHTSVYWYQQALGLGLQFLLWYDEGEERNRGNFPPRFSGRQFPNYSSELNVNALELEDSALYLCASSSDRGLFQPQHFGDGTRLSIL.

The chain carries TRBV5-8 and TRBJ1-5, with D possibly TRBD1 on 6 matching bases. The CDR3 extends over 16 amino acids. The germline CDR1 and CDR2 sequences are SGHTS and YDEGEE. Trimming shortened V by 2 bases and J by 2 bases, and 14 bases separated the two germline ends. CDR3 DNA: TGTGCCAGCAGCTTCCGACAGGATGGCGGCAATCAGCCCCAGCATTTT. It encodes CASSFRQDGGNQPQHF.